The 27 T cell receptor beta chains given below trace back to one sample, sequenced in a study of blood T cell repertoires in COVID-19. Here immunoSEQ multiplex PCR was the method, and the copy in TCRdb shows in-frame clones only, minus some. The sample contains 200,000 to 300,000 clones, over 75% of which appear only once. The sample taken for sequencing was peripheral blood. These receptors were obtained from a human donor in a cohort sampled during active COVID-19.

The J gene is TRBJ2-2, the V gene TRBV5-4; 8 nucleotides agree with TRBD1. Germline loops: CDR1 SGHNT, CDR2 YYREEE (reference sequence). The V gene end was trimmed by 3 bases and the J gene end by 4 bases; junction bases not matched to a gene: 5. CDR3 size: 15 residues. The CDR3 nucleotides read TGTGCCAGCAGCTCACAGGGGGTAGGCACCGGGGAGCTGTTTTTT. Its protein product is CASSSQGVGTGELFF.

The V gene is TRBV27, the J gene TRBJ2-2; possible D gene TRBD1, 6 bases. Germline V gene lookup returns CDR1 MNHEY and CDR2 SMNVEV (reference sequence). V was trimmed by 5 bases and J by 6 bases, leaving 13 bases between them. The CDR3 consists of 14 residues. For the CDR3, the DNA is TGTGCCAGCAGTCCCGGGCCAGGGGCCGGGGAGCTGTTTTTT. It specifies CASSPGPGAGELFF.

V gene TRBV7-3 combines with J gene TRBJ2-1; tentatively, D is TRBD2 (5 bases). From germline, CDR1 is SGHTA and CDR2 FQGTGA. The CDR3 is made up of 13 amino acids. Trimming took 5 bases from V and 7 from J, leaving 12 bases between them. In DNA form, the CDR3 reads TGTGCCAGCAGCCGCACACTAGGAAATGAGCAGTTCTTC. Translation gives CASSRTLGNEQFF.

V and J are TRBV28 and TRBJ2-4; 8 bases are a match to TRBD2. Losses at the gene ends were 4 bases for V and 6 bases for J; bases not matched to a gene: 11. Germline lookup yields CDR1 MDHEN and CDR2 SYDVKM. This CDR3 is built from 16 residues. DNA of the CDR3: TGTGCCAGCAGTTCCCGAGGCGGGGGGCGGTTAAACATTCAGTACTTC. Translating it yields CASSSRGGGRLNIQYF.

The V call is TRBV28, the J call TRBJ2-3; maybe TRBD2 (5 bases). Germline CDR1 is MDHEN and CDR2 is SYDVKM. Trimming left V 5 bases short and J 3 bases short, with 12 bases between. This CDR3 contains 14 residues. CDR3: CASSRERGTDTQYF. DNA of the CDR3: TGTGCCAGCAGTCGAGAGAGAGGGACAGATACGCAGTATTTT.

This clone was seen only a few times. The chain recombines TRBV2 with TRBJ2-7; 11 positions agree with TRBD2. This CDR3 region has 16 residues. Germline V gives CDR1 SNHLY, CDR2 FYNNEI. Trimming at V came to 6 bases and at J to 5 bases, leaving 12 bases not matched to a gene. DNA for the CDR3: TGTGCCAGCAGACCAGATCTAGCGGGAGGAATGGACGAGCAGTACTTC. It is translated as CASRPDLAGGMDEQYF.

The chain has TRBV18 and TRBJ1-2; perhaps TRBD1 as D (6 bases). The CDR3 runs 16 residues. V was trimmed by 4 bases and J by 3 bases, leaving 18 bases between them. Germline CDR1 reads KGHSH; CDR2 reads LQKENI. DNA for the CDR3: TGTGCCAGCTCACGAGAACAGGGAAAGGTCGACTATGGCTACACCTTC. Protein product: CASSREQGKVDYGYTF.

The CDR3 nucleotides are TGTGCCAGCAGTTTCGCCGGGAACACTGAAGCTTTCTTT. The encoded protein is CASSFAGNTEAFF. V usage is TRBV12-3 or TRBV12-4 and J usage is TRBJ1-1; D is undetermined. The CDR3 contains 13 residues. With 3 bases removed from V and 1 base from J, the gap between germline ends came to 6 bases.

This clone has only one observation. The chain is built from TRBV7-2 and TRBJ2-2; 13 bases map to TRBD2. This CDR3 region has 14 residues. The V and J ends lost 11 bases and 1 base, in that order; junction bases with no gene match: 1. Germline V gene lookup returns CDR1 SGHTA and CDR2 FQGNSA. CDR3: CAGTSGVNTGELFF. CDR3 sequence (DNA): TGTGCCGGGACTAGCGGGGTGAACACCGGGGAGCTGTTTTTT. Together with reference TRBV7-2 and TRBJ2-2, the CDR3 gives the full variable domain: GAGVSQSPSNKVTEKGKDVELRCDPISGHTALYWYRQSLGQGLEFLIYFQGNSAPDKSGLPSDRFSAERTGGSVSTLTIQRTQQEDSAVYLCAGTSGVNTGELFFGEGSRLTVL.

The chain is built from TRBV9 and TRBJ2-6; D gene ambiguous. Germline V gene sequence: CDR1 SGDLS, CDR2 YYNGEE. Deletions cut 4 bases from V and 2 bases from J, with 10 bases between. There are 15 residues in the CDR3. The chain's CDR3 is CASSPVSAGANVLTF. CDR3 coding DNA: TGTGCCAGCAGCCCAGTGAGCGCTGGGGCCAACGTCCTGACTTTC. The full variable domain, rest sourced from reference TRBV9 and TRBJ2-6, is DSGVTQTPKHLITATGQRVTLRCSPRSGDLSVYWYQQSLDQGLQFLIQYYNGEERAKGNILERFSAQQFPDLHSELNLSSLELGDSALYFCASSPVSAGANVLTFGAGSRLTVL.

The chain links TRBV3-1 (or the pseudogene TRBV3-2) to TRBJ1-2; no clear D gene. This CDR3 is built from 12 residues. Germline lookup yields CDR1 LGHDT and CDR2 YNNKEL (reference sequence). Trimming shortened V by 4 bases and J by 2 bases, and 5 bases separated the two germline ends. DNA for the CDR3: TGTGCCAGCAGCCGGAGGAACTATGGCTACACCTTC. Encoded protein: CASSRRNYGYTF.

The chain has TRBV5-1 and TRBJ1-1; D gene unclear. Germline assignment: CDR1 SGHRS and CDR2 YFSETQ. V lost 1 base, J lost 5 bases, and 15 bases lay in between. The CDR3 sequence is 15 residues long. CDR3 residues: CASSLSQLPGTEAFF. DNA of the CDR3: TGCGCCAGCAGCTTGTCTCAGTTGCCGGGAACTGAAGCTTTCTTT.

This CDR3 reads CASRLSGNTGELFF. The CDR3 DNA reads TGCGCCAGCAGACTCTCGGGGAACACCGGGGAGCTGTTTTTT. The V gene is TRBV5-1, the J gene TRBJ2-2; D remains unclear. V lost 5 bases and J 1 base, leaving 9 bases between the germline ends. The CDR3 is 14 amino acids. Germline V gives CDR1 SGHRS, CDR2 YFSETQ.

This rearrangement joins TRBV28 to TRBJ2-1, with 8 bases that match TRBD1. With 4 bases clipped from V and 4 bases from J, the junction kept 9 bases outside the gene matches. Germline loops: CDR1 MDHEN, CDR2 SYDVKM. There are 16 residues in the CDR3. The CDR3 protein is CASSSWTGSLYNEQFF. The CDR3 nucleotides read TGTGCCAGCAGTTCATGGACAGGGAGTTTATACAATGAGCAGTTCTTC.

This chain joins TRBV18 and TRBJ2-2, with unresolved D. CDR1 and CDR2 (germline): KGHSH, LQKENI. The V and J ends lost 1 base and 1 base respectively, with 7 bases between them. CDR3 size: 15 residues. The CDR3: CASSPLSLNTGELFF. CDR3 bases: TGTGCCAGCTCACCACTTAGCCTGAACACCGGGGAGCTGTTTTTT.

V gene TRBV6-5 combines with J gene TRBJ2-7; D unresolved. Trimming took 5 bases from V and 3 from J, leaving 5 bases between them. The CDR3 is 11 residues long. CDR1 and CDR2 from the germline V gene are MNHEY and SVGAGI. CDR3 amino acids: CASSRSYEQYF. DNA of the CDR3: TGTGCCAGCAGTCGGAGCTACGAGCAGTACTTC.

The V and J genes are TRBV5-1 and TRBJ2-1; D possibly corresponds to TRBD1 (5 bases). The CDR3 spans 12 residues. The germline V gene encodes CDR1 SGHRS and CDR2 YFSETQ. The V and J ends lost 4 bases and 7 bases respectively, with 9 bases between them. The CDR3 DNA is TGCGCCAGCAGCATCAGGGATAATGAGCAGTTCTTC. Its translation is CASSIRDNEQFF.

This chain joins TRBV9 and TRBJ2-1; 8 nucleotides agree with TRBD2. Germline-derived CDR1 and CDR2 are SGDLS and YYNGEE. The CDR3 is 15 residues long. The V segment lost 4 bases and the J segment 0 bases; nucleotides outside the gene matches: 3. As DNA, the CDR3 is TGTGCCAGCAGCCTAGGGACTAGCTCCTACAATGAGCAGTTCTTC. Protein sequence: CASSLGTSSYNEQFF.

J is TRBJ2-7 and V is TRBV19; 7 bases agree with TRBD1. The CDR3 length is 15 residues. CDR1 and CDR2 (germline): LNHDA, SQIVND (reference sequence). Losses at the gene ends were 4 bases for V and 0 bases for J; bases not matched to a gene: 6. As DNA, the CDR3 is TGTGCCAGTAGTACCCTGGGGACAGTCTCCTACGAGCAGTACTTC. Its translation: CASSTLGTVSYEQYF.

The chain recombines TRBV5-1 with TRBJ1-2; possibly TRBD1 for D (5 bases). This CDR3 spans 15 amino acids. The V gene's germline CDR1 is SGHRS and CDR2 YFSETQ. V lost 5 bases and J 1 base, leaving 15 bases between the germline ends. CDR3 residues: CASRENAGDNYGYTF. DNA for the CDR3: TGCGCCAGCAGGGAAAACGCGGGGGATAACTATGGCTACACCTTC.

This chain links TRBV6-2 or TRBV6-3 with TRBJ1-5; 7 bases match TRBD1. The CDR3 consists of 18 residues. J gave up 0 bases and V 2 bases, and 10 bases lay outside the gene matches. Germline V gives CDR1 MNHEY, CDR2 SVGEGT. The chain's CDR3 is CASSYEGQRQYSNQPQHF. The CDR3 nucleotides are TGTGCCAGCAGTTACGAGGGACAGAGACAATATAGCAATCAGCCCCAGCATTTT.

V and J are TRBV7-8 and TRBJ2-7, with TRBD1 matching 9 bases. Trimming took 1 base from V and 4 from J; bases not matched to a gene: 5. Per germline, CDR1 SGHVS and CDR2 FQNEAQ. This CDR3 is 15 amino acids long. CDR3 DNA: TGTGCCAGCAGCTTAGGCACAGGGGGCCGGTACGAGCAGTACTTC. This encodes CASSLGTGGRYEQYF.

The J gene is TRBJ1-4, the V gene TRBV4-2; D gene unclear. The germline V and J ends were trimmed by 1 base and 5 bases, with 17 bases remaining between them. Germline loops: CDR1 LGHNA, CDR2 YNFKEQ. The CDR3 totals 17 residues. The CDR3 DNA follows: TGTGCCAGCAGCCAAGGGCCGGGGTCCAATCGAAATGAAAAACTGTTTTTT. Translating gives CASSQGPGSNRNEKLFF.

The V gene is TRBV7-6, the J gene TRBJ2-1, with TRBD2 matching over 9 bases. Losses at the gene ends were 8 bases for V and 4 bases for J; bases not matched to a gene: 21. The CDR3 is made up of 19 amino acids. From germline, CDR1 is SGHVS and CDR2 FNYEAQ. CDR3 DNA sequence: TGTGCCAGCCGGTACCTGGGACTTCTAGCGGGGATTTTTTACAATGAGCAGTTCTTC. It specifies CASRYLGLLAGIFYNEQFF.

The CDR3 DNA sequence: TGTGCCAGCAGTTATCAGGGACTAGCGGGGACCGAGCAGTACTTC. This gives the protein CASSYQGLAGTEQYF. The rearrangement joins TRBV6-2 or TRBV6-3 to TRBJ2-7, with 13 nucleotides matching TRBD2. V gave up 3 bases and J gave up 6 bases; unmatched junction bases: 5. This CDR3 spans 15 amino acids. CDR1 and CDR2 (germline): MNHEY, SVGEGT.

This sequence joins TRBV20-1 and TRBJ2-3, with 8 bases fitting TRBD2. V shed 3 bases and J 1 base; nucleotides not matched to a gene: 6. CDR3 length equals 15 residues. Germline V lookup: CDR1 DFQATT, CDR2 SNEGSKA (reference sequence). CDR3 sequence: CSASWSGSRTDTQYF. Here the CDR3 DNA reads TGCAGTGCTAGTTGGAGCGGGAGCCGCACAGATACGCAGTATTTT.

This sequence joins TRBV19 and TRBJ1-3, with a possible D match to TRBD1 (6 bases). V shed 7 bases and J shed 0 bases, with 13 bases lying between them. Germline V gives CDR1 LNHDA, CDR2 SQIVND (reference sequence). This CDR3 spans 15 amino acids. In nucleotides, the CDR3 is TGTGCCAGTACCACAGGGCATCTCTCTGGAAACACCATATATTTT. Translation gives CASTTGHLSGNTIYF.